This TCR beta chain was recorded in a study of OX40 agonist ivuxolimab in advanced cancers. The overall study: Aged about 23 to 80 with a mean of approximately 57 years, they were 82.7% male.

The sampling schedule covered blood at baseline, cycle 4 day 1, and cycle 7 day 1. The table lists this clone with a count of one. Clones were sequenced by immunoSEQ multiplex PCR, and TCRdb holds only the in-frame ones, with some missing. This table holds some 19,000 clones, 85% to 90% found once. The germline CDR1 and CDR2 sequences are DFQATT and SNEGSKA (reference sequence). The V end was cut by 7 bases, the J end by 3 bases, with 9 bases between. The length of the CDR3 is 11 residues. The sequences come from CD4+ or CD8+ T cells sorted from blood, collected in a trial of the OX40 agonist ivuxolimab. This clonotype was sampled from an adult with an advanced solid tumor such as melanoma, head and neck, liver or kidney cancer. V gene TRBV20-1 combines with J gene TRBJ2-5; maybe TRBD2 (5 bases). The CDR3 coding sequence is TGCAGTGGGGGTAGCGAAGAGACCCAGTACTTC. Amino acid sequence: CSGGSEETQYF.